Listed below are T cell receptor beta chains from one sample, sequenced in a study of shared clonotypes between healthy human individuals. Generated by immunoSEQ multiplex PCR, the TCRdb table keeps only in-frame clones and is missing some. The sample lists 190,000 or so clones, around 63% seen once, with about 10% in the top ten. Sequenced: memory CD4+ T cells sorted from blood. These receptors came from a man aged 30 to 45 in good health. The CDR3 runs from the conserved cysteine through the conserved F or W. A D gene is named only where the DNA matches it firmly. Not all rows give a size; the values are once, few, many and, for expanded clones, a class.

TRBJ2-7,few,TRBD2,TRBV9,TGTGCCAGCAGCCCTAGCGGGAATTTCCACGAGCAGTACTTC,CASSPSGNFHEQYF
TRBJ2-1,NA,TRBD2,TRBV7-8,TGTGCCAGCAGTCGACGGACTAGCGGGAGAAATGTTGAGCAGTTCTTC,CASSRRTSGRNVEQFF
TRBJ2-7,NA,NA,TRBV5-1,TGCGCCAGCTCCAGGGACGGAATCTCCTACGAGCAGTACTTC,CASSRDGISYEQYF
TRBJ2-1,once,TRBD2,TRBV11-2,TGTGCCAGCAGCGGGGCGGGACTAGCGGTTGGGGAGCAGTTCTTC,CASSGAGLAVGEQFF
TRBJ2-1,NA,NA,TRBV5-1,TGCGCCAGCTCGAGGGATCCTGGCAATGAGCAGTTCTTC,CASSRDPGNEQFF
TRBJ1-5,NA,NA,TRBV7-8,TGTGCCAGCAGCTTACCAGGTCAGCCCCAGCATTTT,CASSLPGQPQHF
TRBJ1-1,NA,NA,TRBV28,TGTGCCAGCCTCAAGGCAGACACTGAAGCTTTCTTT,CASLKADTEAFF
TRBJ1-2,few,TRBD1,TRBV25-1,TGTGCCAGCAGATGGGAAGGGGGCGATGGCTACACCTTC,CASRWEGGDGYTF
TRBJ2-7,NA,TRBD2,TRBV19,TGTGCCAGTAGGGGACGGGAGGGCACCTCCTACGAGCAGTACTTC,CASRGREGTSYEQYF
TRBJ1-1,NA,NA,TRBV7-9,TGTGCCAGCAGCACCCAGGCGAACACTGAAGCTTTCTTT,CASSTQANTEAFF
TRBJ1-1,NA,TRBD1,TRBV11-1,TGTGCCAGCAGCCCCAGCTCAGGGGGCTTGAACACTGAAGCTTTCTTT,CASSPSSGGLNTEAFF
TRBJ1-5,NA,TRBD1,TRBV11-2,TGTGCCAGCAGCTTGGGCAGGGGGCTGGGTCAGCCCCAGCATTTT,CASSLGRGLGQPQHF
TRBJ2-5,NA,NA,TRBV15,TGTGCCACCAGCAGACCAATCGGGGGCACGCTGACCCAGTACTTC,CATSRPIGGTLTQYF
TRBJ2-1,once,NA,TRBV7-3,TGTGCCAGCAGCTTAACGGGGGGCTCCTACAATGAGCAGTTCTTC,CASSLTGGSYNEQFF
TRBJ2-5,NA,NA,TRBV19,TGTGCCAGTAGGGATAGGGGCAGCGAGACCCAGTACTTC,CASRDRGSETQYF
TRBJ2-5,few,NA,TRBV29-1,TGCAGCGTTGTGATTAGCCTTGGGGAAGAGACCCAGTACTTC,CSVVISLGEETQYF
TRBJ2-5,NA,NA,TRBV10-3,TGTGCCATCCAGGCCCGACAGGAACAAGAGACCCAGTACTTC,CAIQARQEQETQYF
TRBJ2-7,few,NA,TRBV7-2,TGTGCCAGCAGCTGGGGGGACTTCTCCTACGAGCAGTACTTC,CASSWGDFSYEQYF
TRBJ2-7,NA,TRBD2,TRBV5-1,TGCGCCAGCAGCCAGACTAGCTCATCCTACGAGCAGTACTTC,CASSQTSSSYEQYF
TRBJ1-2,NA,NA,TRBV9,TGTGCCAGCAGCGCAAGCTCCGGATTCCTCACCTTC,CASSASSGFLTF
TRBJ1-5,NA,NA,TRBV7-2,TGTGCCAGCAGCTCCCAGGGGCATAGCAATCAGCCCCAGCATTTT,CASSSQGHSNQPQHF
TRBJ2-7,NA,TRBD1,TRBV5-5,TGTGCCAGCAGCGGGGACAGGGGGGCCGAGCAGTACTTC,CASSGDRGAEQYF
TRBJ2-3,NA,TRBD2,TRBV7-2,TGTGCCAGCAGCTCGCGGACTAGCGGGATCGGCACAGATACGCAGTATTTT,CASSSRTSGIGTDTQYF
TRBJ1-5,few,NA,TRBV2,TGTGCCAGCAGTGAAGACGGGTTAGAGCAGCCCCAGCATTTT,CASSEDGLEQPQHF
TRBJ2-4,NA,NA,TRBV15,TGTGCCACCAGCAGAGTCCTGATGTACATTCAGTACTTC,CATSRVLMYIQYF